Below are 5 T cell receptor beta chains sequenced from a single sample in a study of T cell responses to AZD1222 COVID-19 vaccine. The protocol was immunoSEQ multiplex PCR, while the TCRdb copy is restricted to in-frame clones and leaves out a portion. The top ten clones hold about 1.1% of a sample with 100,000 to 150,000 clones, approximately 91% of them seen once. Sequencing was performed on peripheral blood, taken 28 days after the second AZD1222 dose. The receptors were sampled from an adult who received the AZD1222 COVID-19 vaccine.

This sequence joins TRBV6-5 and TRBJ2-1, with unresolved D. Germline V gene lookup returns CDR1 MNHEY and CDR2 SVGAGI. The CDR3 totals 15 residues. The V gene lost 2 bases and the J gene lost 4 bases, with 12 bases spanning the gap. CDR3 loop: CASSYGRSQYNEQFF. The CDR3 DNA follows: TGTGCCAGCAGTTACGGGCGGAGCCAGTACAATGAGCAGTTCTTC.

The rearrangement links TRBV2 to TRBJ2-7; tentatively, D is TRBD1 (6 bases). Trimming took off 7 bases at V and 1 base at J, with 14 bases between the two ends. Germline loops: CDR1 SNHLY, CDR2 FYNNEI. This CDR3 region has 14 residues. CDR3 residues: CASNQGNPSYEQYF. The CDR3 DNA reads as TGTGCCAGCAATCAGGGGAACCCATCCTACGAGCAGTACTTC. The full variable domain, its missing parts supplied by reference TRBV2 and TRBJ2-7, is EPEVTQTPSHQVTQMGQEVILRCVPISNHLYFYWYRQILGQKVEFLVSFYNNEISEKSEIFDDQFSVERPDGSNFTLKIRSTKLEDSAMYFCASNQGNPSYEQYFGPGTRLTVT.

This chain links TRBV4-2 with TRBJ2-3; D tentatively reads TRBD1 or TRBD2 (5 bases each). The CDR3 has 15 amino acids. CDR1 and CDR2 (germline): LGHNA, YNFKEQ. Trimming shortened V by 0 bases and J by 4 bases, and 11 bases separated the two germline ends. CDR3 amino acids: CASSQDIGAPDTQYF. Written as DNA, the CDR3 is TGTGCCAGCAGCCAAGATATCGGGGCCCCAGATACGCAGTATTTT.

The chain couples TRBV21-1 to TRBJ2-1. TRBV21-1 is a pseudogene locus. The CDR3 is made up of 18 amino acids. The CDR3 region is CASSDISGAATSYNEQFF. Here the CDR3 DNA reads TGTGCCAGCAGCGACATATCCGGGGCCGCGACCTCCTACAATGAGCAGTTCTTC.

The chain uses TRBV7-3 and TRBJ2-2; the D gene is possibly TRBD2 (5 bases). Trimming removed 4 bases from V and 5 bases from J, with 8 bases in between. The CDR3 length is 13 residues. Germline-derived CDR1 and CDR2 are SGHTA and FQGTGA. The CDR3 sequence is CASSSTGTGELFF. CDR3 in DNA: TGTGCCAGCAGCTCCACGGGGACCGGGGAGCTGTTTTTT.